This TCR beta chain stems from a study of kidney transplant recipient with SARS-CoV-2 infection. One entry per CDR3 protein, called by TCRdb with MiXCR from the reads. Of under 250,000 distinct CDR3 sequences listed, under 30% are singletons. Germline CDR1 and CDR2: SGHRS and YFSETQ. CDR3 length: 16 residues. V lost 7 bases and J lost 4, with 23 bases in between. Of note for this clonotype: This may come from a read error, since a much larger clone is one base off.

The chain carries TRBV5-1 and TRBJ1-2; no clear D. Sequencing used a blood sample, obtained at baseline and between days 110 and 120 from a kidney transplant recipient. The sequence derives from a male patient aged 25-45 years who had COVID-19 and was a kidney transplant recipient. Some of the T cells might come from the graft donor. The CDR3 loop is CASSLKSVRKTYGYTF. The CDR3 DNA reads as TGCGCCAGCTCACTTAAATCGGTTCGAAAGACCTATGGCTACACCTTC.